These 21 T cell receptor beta chains originate from one sample sequenced in a study of T cells after yellow fever vaccination. TCRdb re-called the 5' RACE reads through MiXCR, storing one row per CDR3 protein. The repertoire holds more than 350,000 distinct CDR3 sequences, with 11% as singletons. This specimen consisted of PBMCs, obtained on the day of the first yellow fever vaccination. The receptors derive from a man aged 18 to 29 who received the YFV17D yellow fever vaccine.

V is TRBV14 and J is TRBJ1-2; D gene unclear. The CDR3 is 14 amino acids. Germline-derived CDR1 and CDR2 are SGHDN and FVKESK. The V and J ends lost 3 bases and 4 bases respectively, with 12 bases between them. This CDR3 is CASSQYPRAYGYTF. The CDR3 region has the DNA TGTGCCAGCAGCCAGTACCCTCGGGCCTATGGCTACACCTTC.

This clonotype turned up a few times. The chain uses TRBV4-1 and TRBJ1-2, with D maybe TRBD1 (5 bases). The germline gives CDR1 MGHRA, CDR2 YSYEKL. This CDR3 is 16 amino acids long. Trimming stripped 4 bases from V and 7 bases from J, with 22 bases between. The CDR3 DNA reads TGCGCCAGCAGCCCTGATTCCAGGGCTACCTTGGCTGGCTACACCTTC. Protein: CASSPDSRATLAGYTF.

This clonotype was counted at least ten times. The chain uses TRBV2 and TRBJ2-3, with D uncertain. The length of the CDR3 is 14 residues. Between the trimmed V and J ends, which lost 0 bases and 2 bases, there was a span of 6 bases. Germline V CDR1 and CDR2: SNHLY, FYNNEI. CDR3 residues: CASSEALFTDTQYF. The CDR3 DNA reads as TGTGCCAGCAGTGAAGCGCTTTTCACAGATACGCAGTATTTT.

The chain employs TRBV6-5 and TRBJ2-2; no definite D call. CDR1 and CDR2 from the germline V gene are MNHEY and SVGAGI. The germline V and J ends were trimmed by 4 bases and 1 base, with 13 bases remaining between them. The CDR3 spans 16 residues. CDR3 protein: CASSFQRPWNTGELFF. CDR3 bases: TGTGCCAGCAGTTTTCAGCGCCCATGGAACACCGGGGAGCTGTTTTTT.

V and J are TRBV5-1 and TRBJ1-3, with TRBD1 matching over 11 bases. The V segment lost 3 bases and the J segment 0 bases; nucleotides outside the gene matches: 2. Germline CDR1 and CDR2: SGHRS and YFSETQ. This CDR3 region has 16 residues. The chain's CDR3 is CASSYGTGGSGNTIYF. The CDR3, as DNA: TGCGCCAGCAGCTATGGGACAGGGGGCTCTGGAAACACCATATATTTT.

The V and J genes are TRBV4-3 and TRBJ1-4; D perhaps matches TRBD1 (5 bases). In germline, CDR1 is LGHNA, CDR2 YSLEER. Trimming took off 0 bases at V and 11 bases at J, with 16 bases between the two ends. This CDR3 comprises 15 residues. The CDR3 bases are TGCGCCAGCAGCCAAGAGCTGGAGAGGGGACGGAAACTGTTTTTT. Protein product: CASSQELERGRKLFF.

This clonotype was picked up a small number of times. The chain carries TRBV4-1 and TRBJ2-5; maybe TRBD1 (5 bases). Per germline, CDR1 MGHRA and CDR2 YSYEKL. Between the trimmed V and J ends, which lost 4 bases and 2 bases, there was a span of 14 bases. This CDR3 contains 15 residues. The DNA for the CDR3 is TGCGCCAGCAGCCCCGCCTTGACAGTTCAAGAGACCCAGTACTTC. Protein: CASSPALTVQETQYF.

As regards this clonotype: At one end the junction does not follow the germline gene, possibly because of a read error. V gene TRBV5-5 combines with J gene TRBJ2-5; 10 positions agree with TRBD1. This CDR3 contains 15 residues. Germline V gives CDR1 SGHKS, CDR2 YYEKEE (reference sequence). Here the CDR3 reads CTSSFPGTGVETQYF. The CDR3 coding sequence is TGTACCAGCAGCTTTCCTGGGACAGGGGTAGAGACCCAGTACTTC.

The V call is TRBV25-1, the J call TRBJ2-7; 7 bases map to TRBD1. Germline V lookup: CDR1 MGHDK, CDR2 SYGVNS. The CDR3 runs to 12 residues. The ends lost 7 bases at V and 4 bases at J; junction bases unmatched: 4. CDR3 DNA: TGTGCCAGCAAAGGGGGCATTTACGAGCAGTACTTC. This gives the protein CASKGGIYEQYF.

Turning to this clonotype: A junction boundary mismatches the germline segment, possibly from a read error. The chain recombines TRBV7-2 with TRBJ2-4; the D gene is possibly TRBD2 (6 bases). Germline V CDR1 and CDR2: SGHTA, FQGNSA. The CDR3 runs to 13 residues. The CDR3 is CASSSDQGGILYF. As DNA, the CDR3 is TGTGCCAGCAGCTCAGACCAGGGAGGCATTCTGTACTTC.

The CDR3 nucleotides are TGTGCCAGCAGCTTAGGGATTCCACCCCTCCACTTT. Translating gives CASSLGIPPLHF. The V gene is TRBV7-2, the J gene TRBJ1-6; no clear D gene. Per the germline V gene, CDR1 is SGHTA and CDR2 is FQGNSA. The length of the CDR3 is 12 residues. Trimming left V 1 base short and J 11 bases short, with 6 bases between.

The chain joins TRBV12-3 or TRBV12-4 to TRBJ2-3, with D perhaps being TRBD1 or TRBD2 (6 bases each). This CDR3 has 15 residues. With 6 bases removed from V and 0 bases from J, the gap between germline ends came to 13 bases. The CDR3 DNA follows: TGTGCCAGCAGAGAGGGGGGCCTTAGCACAGATACGCAGTATTTT. It yields the protein CASREGGLSTDTQYF.

This clonotype was detected ten times or more. The chain links TRBV7-9 to TRBJ1-6; the D gene is possibly TRBD1 (5 bases). The length of the CDR3 is 14 residues. Germline CDR1 SEHNR, CDR2 FQNEAQ (reference sequence). V was clipped by 4 bases and J by 8 bases, with 12 bases between them. In nucleotides, the CDR3 is TGTGCCAGCAGCTCTGAGGGACCATATTCACCCCTCCACTTT. Encoded protein: CASSSEGPYSPLHF.

J is TRBJ2-5 and V is TRBV20-1; TRBD1 is a possible D gene (6 bases). Trimming removed 6 bases at V and 5 bases at J, with 22 bases between. The CDR3 has 15 residues. Germline CDR1 reads DFQATT; CDR2 reads SNEGSKA (reference sequence). This CDR3 reads CSAPPGASNTETQYF. The CDR3 nucleotides read TGCAGTGCACCCCCAGGGGCCTCCAACACGGAGACCCAGTACTTC.

The chain combines TRBV14 with TRBJ2-5, with unresolved D. Deletions cut 0 bases from V and 5 bases from J, with 16 bases between. The CDR3 contains 16 residues. CDR1 is SGHDN, CDR2 FVKESK, per germline. CDR3 loop: CASSQDSIYLKETQYF. Here the CDR3 DNA reads TGTGCCAGCAGCCAAGATAGCATCTACCTGAAGGAGACCCAGTACTTC.

This clonotype came up many times. V is TRBV4-3 and J is TRBJ1-2, with D unclear. V lost 3 bases, J lost 0 bases, and 14 bases lay in between. This CDR3 spans 16 amino acids. Germline V gene sequence: CDR1 LGHNA, CDR2 YSLEER. In nucleotides, the CDR3 is TGCGCCAGCAGCCACCATGGGAGGGAGACTAACTATGGCTACACCTTC. Translated, it gives CASSHHGRETNYGYTF.

This clonotype appeared a few times. V is TRBV27 and J is TRBJ2-2; TRBD1 agrees at 8 bases. This CDR3 is 17 amino acids long. Looked up from germline, CDR1 is MNHEY and CDR2 is SMNVEV (reference sequence). J lost 3 bases, V lost 4 bases, and 10 bases had no gene match. The CDR3 nucleotides are TGTGCCAGCAGTTCTACCCCCGGGACAGGCTACACCGGGGAGCTGTTTTTT. Translation: CASSSTPGTGYTGELFF.

This chain connects TRBV5-4 to TRBJ2-4; no definite D call. Germline CDR1 and CDR2: SGHNT and YYREEE (reference sequence). Trimming pared 1 base from V and 7 bases from J, leaving 12 bases between. CDR3 length: 14 amino acids. CDR3 region: CASSLKVGPNIQYF. The CDR3 region has the DNA TGTGCCAGCAGCTTGAAGGTTGGCCCGAACATTCAGTACTTC.

This clonotype was seen repeatedly, ten times or more. This rearrangement joins TRBV9 to TRBJ2-5; 10 bases map to TRBD1. In germline, CDR1 is SGDLS, CDR2 YYNGEE. The CDR3 is made up of 16 amino acids. V lost 4 bases to trimming and J lost 9 bases; unmatched junction nucleotides: 15. The CDR3 region has the DNA TGTGCCAGCAGCCCGGGACAGGGGTTTCTTACCGAGGCCCAGTACTTC. Protein: CASSPGQGFLTEAQYF.

This chain uses TRBV20-1 with TRBJ2-7; D gene uncertain. This CDR3 is 15 amino acids long. V lost 5 bases and J lost 5, with 22 bases in between. The germline V gene has CDR1 DFQATT and CDR2 SNEGSKA (reference sequence). The CDR3 sequence: CSAGYPRSEPHEQYV. The DNA for the CDR3 is TGCAGTGCTGGATACCCGAGGAGCGAGCCCCACGAGCAGTACGTC.

V gene TRBV20-1 combines with J gene TRBJ2-7; TRBD2 matches 15 bases. Unmatched junction bases numbered 11, after V lost 6 bases and J lost 5 bases. The CDR3 extends over 16 amino acids. Germline values: CDR1 DFQATT, CDR2 SNEGSKA (reference sequence). As DNA, the CDR3 is TGCAGTGCCACTGGACTAGCGGGGGGGCCCTGGGACGAGCAGTACTTC. Amino acid sequence: CSATGLAGGPWDEQYF.